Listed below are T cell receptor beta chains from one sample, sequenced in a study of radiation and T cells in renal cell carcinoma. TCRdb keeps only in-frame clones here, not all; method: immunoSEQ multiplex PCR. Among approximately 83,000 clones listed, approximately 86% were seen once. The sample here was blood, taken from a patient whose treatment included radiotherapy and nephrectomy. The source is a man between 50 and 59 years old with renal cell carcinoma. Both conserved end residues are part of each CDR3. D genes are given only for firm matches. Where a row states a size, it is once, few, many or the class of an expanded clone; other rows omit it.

CDR3 protein: CASSRASEFTETQYF
CDR3 DNA: TGTGCCAGCAGCCGAGCTAGTGAGTTTACGGAGACCCAGTACTTC
J gene: TRBJ2-5
clone size: .
D gene: .
V gene: TRBV7-2

CDR3 protein: CARSRPGQTSHIQYF
CDR3 DNA: TGTGCCCGCTCCCGTCCGGGACAGACCTCGCACATTCAGTACTTC
J gene: TRBJ2-4
clone size: .
D gene: TRBD1
V gene: TRBV5-8

CDR3 protein: CASTPTRGYADTQYF
CDR3 DNA: TGTGCCAGCACTCCCACAAGGGGGTACGCAGATACGCAGTATTTT
J gene: TRBJ2-3
clone size: .
D gene: .
V gene: TRBV6-1

CDR3 protein: CASSSQAITLNKQYF
CDR3 DNA: TGTGCCAGCAGTTCCCAGGCTATTACTCTCAATAAGCAGTACTTC
J gene: TRBJ2-7
clone size: .
D gene: .
V gene: TRBV27

CDR3 protein: CASSSTDRGNTEAFF
CDR3 DNA: TGTGCCAGCAGCTCAACGGACAGGGGTAACACTGAAGCTTTCTTT
J gene: TRBJ1-1
clone size: few
D gene: TRBD1
V gene: TRBV7-9

CDR3 protein: CATSVGTGITSPLHF
CDR3 DNA: TGTGCCACCAGCGTTGGGACAGGGATAACTTCACCCCTCCACTTT
J gene: TRBJ1-6
clone size: .
D gene: TRBD1
V gene: TRBV15

CDR3 protein: CASSTGLGTQYF
CDR3 DNA: TGCGCCAGCAGCACGGGTTTGGGGACCCAGTACTTC
J gene: TRBJ2-5
clone size: .
D gene: .
V gene: TRBV5-1

CDR3 protein: CASSFPGVETQYF
CDR3 DNA: TGCGCCAGCAGCTTCCCCGGGGTAGAGACCCAGTACTTC
J gene: TRBJ2-5
clone size: .
D gene: .
V gene: TRBV5-1

CDR3 protein: CASSNLNTGELFF
CDR3 DNA: TGTGCCAGTAGTAACTTAAACACCGGGGAGCTGTTTTTT
J gene: TRBJ2-2
clone size: .
D gene: .
V gene: TRBV19

CDR3 protein: CASSIQTSAAYEQYF
CDR3 DNA: TGTGCCAGCAGTATCCAGACTAGCGCAGCTTACGAGCAGTACTTC
J gene: TRBJ2-7
clone size: .
D gene: TRBD2
V gene: TRBV28

CDR3 protein: CASSPRTSGVGNEQFF
CDR3 DNA: TGTGCCAGCAGCCCACGGACTAGCGGGGTGGGGAATGAGCAGTTCTTC
J gene: TRBJ2-1
clone size: .
D gene: TRBD2
V gene: TRBV5-4

CDR3 protein: CASSLSLATVLNDYTF
CDR3 DNA: TGTGCCAGCAGCTTGTCCCTGGCGACAGTGCTGAATGACTACACCTTC
J gene: TRBJ1-2
clone size: .
D gene: .
V gene: TRBV5-5

CDR3 protein: CASSTTVNTEAFF
CDR3 DNA: TGTGCCAGCAGCACCACAGTGAACACTGAAGCTTTCTTT
J gene: TRBJ1-1
clone size: .
D gene: .
V gene: TRBV6-6

CDR3 protein: CAISTRREDEQFF
CDR3 DNA: TGTGCCATCAGTACTAGAAGGGAGGATGAGCAGTTCTTC
J gene: TRBJ2-1
clone size: .
D gene: .
V gene: TRBV10-3

CDR3 protein: CASNWGTTEAFF
CDR3 DNA: TGTGCCAGCAACTGGGGGACCACTGAAGCTTTCTTT
J gene: TRBJ1-1
clone size: .
D gene: .
V gene: TRBV28

CDR3 protein: CASSLLRQGNSPLHF
CDR3 DNA: TGTGCCAGCAGCCTATTACGACAGGGTAATTCACCCCTCCACTTT
J gene: TRBJ1-6
clone size: .
D gene: TRBD1
V gene: TRBV7-8

CDR3 protein: CASSMKFGWGISGNTIYF
CDR3 DNA: TGTGCCAGTAGTATGAAGTTCGGGTGGGGGATCTCTGGAAACACCATATATTTT
J gene: TRBJ1-3
clone size: .
D gene: .
V gene: TRBV19

CDR3 protein: CASSYSGRVDQPQHF
CDR3 DNA: TGTGCCAGCAGTTACTCGGGTCGGGTAGATCAGCCCCAGCATTTT
J gene: TRBJ1-5
clone size: .
D gene: .
V gene: TRBV6-6

CDR3 protein: CASSQGYGVGYSPLHF
CDR3 DNA: TGTGCCAGCAGCCAAGGTTACGGGGTCGGCTATTCACCCCTCCACTTT
J gene: TRBJ1-6
clone size: .
D gene: .
V gene: TRBV14

CDR3 protein: CAWSVPPGQYEQYF
CDR3 DNA: TGTGCCTGGAGTGTACCTCCAGGGCAGTACGAGCAGTACTTC
J gene: TRBJ2-7
clone size: once
D gene: .
V gene: TRBV30

CDR3 protein: CASSVGTENIQYF
CDR3 DNA: TGTGCCAGCAGCGTGGGGACTGAAAACATTCAGTACTTC
J gene: TRBJ2-4
clone size: .
D gene: .
V gene: TRBV9

CDR3 protein: CAWSGQGGDTQYF
CDR3 DNA: TGTGCCTGGAGCGGACAGGGTGGAGATACGCAGTATTTT
J gene: TRBJ2-3
clone size: .
D gene: TRBD1
V gene: TRBV30

CDR3 protein: CASSLVMGLARTGELFF
CDR3 DNA: TGTGCCAGCAGCTTGGTTATGGGACTAGCTCGCACCGGGGAGCTGTTTTTT
J gene: TRBJ2-2
clone size: .
D gene: TRBD2
V gene: TRBV5-5

CDR3 protein: CASSWGSPTLNTEAFF
CDR3 DNA: TGCGCCAGCAGCTGGGGAAGCCCCACCTTGAACACTGAAGCTTTCTTT
J gene: TRBJ1-1
clone size: .
D gene: .
V gene: TRBV4-3

CDR3 protein: CASSYYYLDTQYF
CDR3 DNA: TGTGCCAGCAGTTATTATTACTTAGATACGCAGTATTTT
J gene: TRBJ2-3
clone size: .
D gene: .
V gene: TRBV6-5

CDR3 protein: CAWRRQGADIQYF
CDR3 DNA: TGTGCCTGGAGAAGACAGGGGGCTGACATTCAGTACTTC
J gene: TRBJ2-4
clone size: .
D gene: TRBD1
V gene: TRBV30

CDR3 protein: CASRPSLNQPQHF
CDR3 DNA: TGCGCCAGCAGGCCAAGTCTCAATCAGCCCCAGCATTTT
J gene: TRBJ1-5
clone size: few
D gene: .
V gene: TRBV5-1

CDR3 protein: CASSYSFTGTTGELFF
CDR3 DNA: TGTGCCAGCAGTTACTCGTTCACAGGGACCACCGGGGAGCTGTTTTTT
J gene: TRBJ2-2
clone size: .
D gene: .
V gene: TRBV6-5

CDR3 protein: CASSILPGETQYF
CDR3 DNA: TGTGCCAGTAGTATCCTCCCCGGGGAGACCCAGTACTTC
J gene: TRBJ2-5
clone size: .
D gene: .
V gene: TRBV19

CDR3 protein: CASSQDPSGQGPGNTIYF
CDR3 DNA: TGCGCCAGCAGCCAAGATCCCTCGGGACAGGGACCTGGAAACACCATATATTTT
J gene: TRBJ1-3
clone size: .
D gene: TRBD1
V gene: TRBV4-3

CDR3 protein: CAWSVPQGGGYTF
CDR3 DNA: TGTGCCTGGAGTGTACCCCAGGGAGGTGGCTACACCTTC
J gene: TRBJ1-2
clone size: .
D gene: .
V gene: TRBV30

CDR3 protein: CASSPLAGGLPITDTQYF
CDR3 DNA: TGCGCCAGCAGCCCCCTAGCGGGGGGGCTCCCGATCACAGATACGCAGTATTTT
J gene: TRBJ2-3
clone size: .
D gene: TRBD2
V gene: TRBV5-1

CDR3 protein: CASSVMAGDTYEQYF
CDR3 DNA: TGTGCCAGCAGTGTTATGGCGGGGGACACCTACGAGCAGTACTTC
J gene: TRBJ2-7
clone size: .
D gene: .
V gene: TRBV6-1

CDR3 protein: CASSQTGGAEKLFF
CDR3 DNA: TGTGCCAGCAGCCAGACAGGGGGCGCAGAAAAACTGTTTTTT
J gene: TRBJ1-4
clone size: .
D gene: TRBD1
V gene: TRBV5-4

CDR3 protein: CASSVASGQGIYEQFF
CDR3 DNA: TGTGCCAGCAGCGTAGCTTCGGGACAGGGAATTTATGAGCAGTTCTTC
J gene: TRBJ2-1
clone size: .
D gene: TRBD1
V gene: TRBV9

CDR3 protein: CASSVVTEETQYF
CDR3 DNA: TGTGCCAGTAGTGTAGTGACCGAAGAGACCCAGTACTTC
J gene: TRBJ2-5
clone size: .
D gene: .
V gene: TRBV19

CDR3 protein: CASSLDVGAAAGYTF
CDR3 DNA: TGTGCCAGCAGCTTAGATGTCGGGGCGGCTGCTGGCTACACCTTC
J gene: TRBJ1-2
clone size: few
D gene: .
V gene: TRBV7-8

CDR3 protein: CASSGDQGTEQYF
CDR3 DNA: TGTGCCAGCAGTGGGGACCAGGGGACCGAGCAGTACTTC
J gene: TRBJ2-7
clone size: .
D gene: .
V gene: TRBV6-1

CDR3 protein: CASSGSGPEQYF
CDR3 DNA: TGTGCCAGCAGTGGATCGGGGCCCGAGCAGTACTTC
J gene: TRBJ2-7
clone size: .
D gene: .
V gene: TRBV27

CDR3 protein: CASSPQRGSEKLFF
CDR3 DNA: TGTGCCAGCAGCCCCCAGAGGGGTTCTGAAAAACTGTTTTTT
J gene: TRBJ1-4
clone size: .
D gene: .
V gene: TRBV7-2

CDR3 protein: CASSLYISLNTEAFF
CDR3 DNA: TGTGCTAGCAGCTTATATATATCCCTGAACACTGAAGCTTTCTTT
J gene: TRBJ1-1
clone size: .
D gene: .
V gene: TRBV7-7

CDR3 protein: CASSQDASGGATYNEQFF
CDR3 DNA: TGCGCCAGCAGCCAAGATGCTAGCGGGGGGGCCACCTACAATGAGCAGTTCTTC
J gene: TRBJ2-1
clone size: .
D gene: TRBD2
V gene: TRBV4-3

CDR3 protein: CAWAPDSNQPQHF
CDR3 DNA: TGTGCCTGGGCTCCAGACAGCAATCAGCCCCAGCATTTT
J gene: TRBJ1-5
clone size: once
D gene: .
V gene: TRBV30

CDR3 protein: CASSLGAERYEQYF
CDR3 DNA: TGTGCCAGCAGCTTGGGGGCCGAGAGGTACGAGCAGTACTTC
J gene: TRBJ2-7
clone size: .
D gene: .
V gene: TRBV5-5

CDR3 protein: CASSMSGINHNEQFF
CDR3 DNA: TGCGCCAGTAGTATGAGCGGGATTAACCACAATGAGCAGTTCTTC
J gene: TRBJ2-1
clone size: .
D gene: TRBD2
V gene: TRBV5-1

CDR3 protein: CASSLGGGGGAEAFF
CDR3 DNA: TGTGCCAGCAGTTTAGGCGGAGGGGGAGGAGCTGAAGCTTTCTTT
J gene: TRBJ1-1
clone size: few
D gene: .
V gene: TRBV28

CDR3 protein: CASSVKTSLETQYF
CDR3 DNA: TGTGCCAGCAGCGTTAAGACTAGCCTAGAGACCCAGTACTTC
J gene: TRBJ2-5
clone size: .
D gene: TRBD2
V gene: TRBV5-4

CDR3 protein: CASSPTSGTTDTQYF
CDR3 DNA: TGTGCCAGCAGCCCTACTAGCGGGACTACAGATACGCAGTATTTT
J gene: TRBJ2-3
clone size: .
D gene: TRBD2
V gene: TRBV7-9

CDR3 protein: CASSAPSGAQNIQYF
CDR3 DNA: TGTGCCAGCAGTGCCCCTTCAGGGGCCCAAAACATTCAGTACTTC
J gene: TRBJ2-4
clone size: .
D gene: .
V gene: TRBV2

CDR3 protein: CASSIGLRDQFF
CDR3 DNA: TGTGCCAGTAGTATAGGCTTGAGGGACCAGTTCTTC
J gene: TRBJ2-1
clone size: .
D gene: .
V gene: TRBV19

CDR3 protein: CASSGAAGASTDTQYF
CDR3 DNA: TGTGCCAGTAGTGGGGCCGCGGGGGCTAGCACAGATACGCAGTATTTT
J gene: TRBJ2-3
clone size: .
D gene: .
V gene: TRBV19

CDR3 protein: CASSPKRGGYGYTF
CDR3 DNA: TGCGCCAGCAGCCCCAAGAGGGGTGGTTATGGCTACACCTTC
J gene: TRBJ1-2
clone size: few
D gene: .
V gene: TRBV5-1

CDR3 protein: CASSQERGIRAFF
CDR3 DNA: TGCGCCAGCAGCCAAGAAAGGGGTATCAGGGCTTTCTTT
J gene: TRBJ1-1
clone size: .
D gene: .
V gene: TRBV4-3

CDR3 protein: CASSGAGGLGGYTF
CDR3 DNA: TGTGCCAGCTCTGGGGCAGGGGGCTTAGGAGGCTACACCTTC
J gene: TRBJ1-2
clone size: .
D gene: TRBD1
V gene: TRBV2

CDR3 protein: CASARPTTGELFF
CDR3 DNA: TGTGCCAGCGCGAGACCGACCACCGGGGAGCTGTTTTTT
J gene: TRBJ2-2
clone size: .
D gene: .
V gene: TRBV11-2